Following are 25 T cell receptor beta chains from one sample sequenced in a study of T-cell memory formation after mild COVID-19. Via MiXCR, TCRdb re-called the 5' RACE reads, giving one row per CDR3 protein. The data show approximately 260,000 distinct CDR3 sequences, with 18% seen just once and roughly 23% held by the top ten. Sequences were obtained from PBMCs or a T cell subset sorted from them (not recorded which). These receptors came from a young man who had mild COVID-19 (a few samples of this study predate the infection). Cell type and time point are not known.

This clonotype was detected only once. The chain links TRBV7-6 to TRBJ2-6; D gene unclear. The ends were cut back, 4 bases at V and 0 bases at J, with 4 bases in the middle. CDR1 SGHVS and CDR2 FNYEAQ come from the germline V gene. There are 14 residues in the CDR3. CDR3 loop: CASSSFSGANVLTF. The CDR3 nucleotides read TGTGCCAGCAGCTCCTTCTCTGGGGCCAACGTCCTGACTTTC.

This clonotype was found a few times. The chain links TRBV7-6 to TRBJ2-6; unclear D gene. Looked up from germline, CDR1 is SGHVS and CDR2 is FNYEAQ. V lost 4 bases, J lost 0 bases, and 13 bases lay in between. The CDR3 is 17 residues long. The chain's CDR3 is CASSSLGFGSGANVLTF. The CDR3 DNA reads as TGTGCCAGCAGCTCCCTCGGGTTCGGCTCTGGGGCCAACGTCCTGACTTTC.

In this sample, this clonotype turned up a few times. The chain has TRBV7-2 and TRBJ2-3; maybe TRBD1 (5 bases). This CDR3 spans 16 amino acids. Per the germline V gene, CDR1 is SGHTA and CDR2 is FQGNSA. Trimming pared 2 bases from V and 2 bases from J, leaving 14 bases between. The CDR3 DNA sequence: TGTGCCAGCAGCTTATTTGCAGGGTCCCCCACAGATACGCAGTATTTT. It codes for CASSLFAGSPTDTQYF.

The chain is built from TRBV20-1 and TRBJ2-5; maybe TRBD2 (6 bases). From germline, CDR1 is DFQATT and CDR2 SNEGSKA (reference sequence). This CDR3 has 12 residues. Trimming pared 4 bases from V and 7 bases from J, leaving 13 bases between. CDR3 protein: CSATRHGGTQYF. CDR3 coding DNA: TGCAGTGCTACCAGACACGGGGGGACCCAGTACTTC.

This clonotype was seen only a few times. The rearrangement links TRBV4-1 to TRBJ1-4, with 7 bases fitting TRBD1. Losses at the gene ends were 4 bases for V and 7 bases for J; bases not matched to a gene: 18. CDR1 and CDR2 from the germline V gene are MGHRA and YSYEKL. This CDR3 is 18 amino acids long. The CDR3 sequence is CASSRDRQGISLGEKLFF. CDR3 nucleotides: TGCGCCAGCAGCCGGGATAGACAGGGTATCTCACTCGGTGAAAAACTGTTTTTT.

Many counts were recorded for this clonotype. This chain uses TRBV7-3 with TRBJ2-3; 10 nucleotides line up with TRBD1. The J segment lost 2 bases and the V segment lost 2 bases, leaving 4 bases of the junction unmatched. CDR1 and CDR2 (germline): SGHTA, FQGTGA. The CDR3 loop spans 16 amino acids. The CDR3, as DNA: TGTGCCAGCAGCTTATCCGGGACAGGGGTCACAGATACGCAGTATTTT. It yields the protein CASSLSGTGVTDTQYF.

The CDR3 coding sequence is TGCGCCAGCAGCTTTATACAGGGGAGAAGGATGAACACTGAAGCTTTCTTT. It specifies CASSFIQGRRMNTEAFF. The chain employs TRBV5-1 and TRBJ1-1, with 7 bases fitting TRBD1. The CDR3 extends over 17 amino acids. V gave up 2 bases and J gave up 0 bases; unmatched junction bases: 10. Germline assignment: CDR1 SGHRS and CDR2 YFSETQ.

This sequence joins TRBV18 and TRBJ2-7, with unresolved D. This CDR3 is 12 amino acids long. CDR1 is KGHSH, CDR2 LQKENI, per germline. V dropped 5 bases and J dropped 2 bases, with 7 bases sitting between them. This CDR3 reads CASSTGTYEQYF. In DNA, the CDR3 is TGTGCCAGCTCAACCGGTACCTACGAGCAGTACTTC.

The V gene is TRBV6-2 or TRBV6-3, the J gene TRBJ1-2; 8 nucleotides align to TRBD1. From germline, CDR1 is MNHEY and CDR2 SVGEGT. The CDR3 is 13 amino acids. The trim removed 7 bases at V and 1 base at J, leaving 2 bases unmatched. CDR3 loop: CASTDRDNYGYTF. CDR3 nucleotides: TGTGCCAGCACGGACAGGGATAACTATGGCTACACCTTC.

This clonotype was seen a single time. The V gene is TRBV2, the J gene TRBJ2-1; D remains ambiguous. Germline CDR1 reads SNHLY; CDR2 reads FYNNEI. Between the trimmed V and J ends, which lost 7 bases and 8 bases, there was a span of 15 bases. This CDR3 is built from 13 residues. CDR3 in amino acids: CASKKSRLHEQFF. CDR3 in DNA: TGTGCCAGCAAGAAGAGTAGATTGCATGAGCAGTTCTTC. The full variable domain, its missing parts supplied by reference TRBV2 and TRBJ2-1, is EPEVTQTPSHQVTQMGQEVILRCVPISNHLYFYWYRQILGQKVEFLVSFYNNEISEKSEIFDDQFSVERPDGSNFTLKIRSTKLEDSAMYFCASKKSRLHEQFFGPGTRLTVL.

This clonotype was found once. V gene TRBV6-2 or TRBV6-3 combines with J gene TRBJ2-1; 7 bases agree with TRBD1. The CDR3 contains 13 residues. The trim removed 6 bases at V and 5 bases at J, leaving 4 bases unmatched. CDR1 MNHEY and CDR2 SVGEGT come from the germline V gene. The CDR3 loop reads CASRDRRNNEQFF. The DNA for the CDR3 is TGTGCCAGCAGGGACAGGCGGAACAATGAGCAGTTCTTC.

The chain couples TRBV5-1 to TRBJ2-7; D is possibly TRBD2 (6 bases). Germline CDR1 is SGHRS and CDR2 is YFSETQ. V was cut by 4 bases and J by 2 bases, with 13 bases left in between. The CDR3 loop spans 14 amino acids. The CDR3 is CASSGGSTTYEQYF. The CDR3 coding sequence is TGCGCCAGCAGCGGAGGGAGTACGACCTACGAGCAGTACTTC.

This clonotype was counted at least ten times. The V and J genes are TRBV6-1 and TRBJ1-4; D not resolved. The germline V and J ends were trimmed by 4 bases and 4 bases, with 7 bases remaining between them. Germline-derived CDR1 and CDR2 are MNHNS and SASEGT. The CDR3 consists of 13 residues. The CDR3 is CASSGSFNEKLFF. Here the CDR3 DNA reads TGTGCCAGCAGTGGAAGTTTTAATGAAAAACTGTTTTTT.

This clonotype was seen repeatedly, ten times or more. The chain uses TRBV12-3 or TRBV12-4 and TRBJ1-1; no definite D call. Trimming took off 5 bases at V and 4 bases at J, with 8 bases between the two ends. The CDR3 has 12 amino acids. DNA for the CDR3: TGTGCCAGCAGTCCCTTGGGCACTGAAGCTTTCTTT. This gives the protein CASSPLGTEAFF.

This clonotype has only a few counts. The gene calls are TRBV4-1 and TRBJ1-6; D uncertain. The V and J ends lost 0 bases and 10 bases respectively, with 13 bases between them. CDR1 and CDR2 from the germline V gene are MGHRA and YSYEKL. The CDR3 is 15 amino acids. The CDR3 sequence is CASSQDEGGRSPLHF. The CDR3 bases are TGCGCCAGCAGCCAAGATGAGGGTGGGCGATCACCCCTCCACTTT.

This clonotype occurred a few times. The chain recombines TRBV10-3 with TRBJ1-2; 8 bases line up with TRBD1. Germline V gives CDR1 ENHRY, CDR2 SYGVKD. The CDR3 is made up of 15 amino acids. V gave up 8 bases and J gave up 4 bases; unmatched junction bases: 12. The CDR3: CAIGEQGDRSYGYTF. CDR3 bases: TGTGCCATCGGGGAACAGGGGGACAGAAGCTATGGCTACACCTTC.

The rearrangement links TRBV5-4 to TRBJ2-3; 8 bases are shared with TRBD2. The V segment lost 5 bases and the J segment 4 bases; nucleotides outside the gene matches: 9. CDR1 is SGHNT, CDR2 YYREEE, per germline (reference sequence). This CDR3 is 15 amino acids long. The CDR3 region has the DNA TGTGCCAGCAGTTCGGTGGGACTAGTCCCAGATACGCAGTATTTT. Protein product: CASSSVGLVPDTQYF.

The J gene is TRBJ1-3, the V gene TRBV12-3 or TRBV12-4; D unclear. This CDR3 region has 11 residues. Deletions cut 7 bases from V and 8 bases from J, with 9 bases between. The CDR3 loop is CASISVYTIYF. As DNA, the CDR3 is TGTGCCAGCATTTCCGTTTACACCATATATTTT.

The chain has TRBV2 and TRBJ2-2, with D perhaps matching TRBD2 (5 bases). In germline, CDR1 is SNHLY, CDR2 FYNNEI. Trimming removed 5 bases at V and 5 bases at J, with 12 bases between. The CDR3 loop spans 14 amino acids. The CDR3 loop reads CASSRERGTGELFF. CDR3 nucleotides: TGTGCCAGCAGTCGTGAGCGAGGGACCGGGGAGCTGTTTTTT.

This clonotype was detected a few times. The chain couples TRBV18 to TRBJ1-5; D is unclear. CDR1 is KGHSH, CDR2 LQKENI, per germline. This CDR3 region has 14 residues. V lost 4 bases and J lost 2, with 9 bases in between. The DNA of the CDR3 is TGTGCCAGCTCACGGACGGAGGGCAATCAGCCCCAGCATTTT. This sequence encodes CASSRTEGNQPQHF.

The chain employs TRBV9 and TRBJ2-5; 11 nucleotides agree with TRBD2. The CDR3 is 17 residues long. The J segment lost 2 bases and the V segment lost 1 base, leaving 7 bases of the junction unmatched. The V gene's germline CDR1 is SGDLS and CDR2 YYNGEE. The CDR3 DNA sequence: TGTGCCAGCAGCGTAACTAGCGGGGGACAACATCAAGAGACCCAGTACTTC. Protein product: CASSVTSGGQHQETQYF.

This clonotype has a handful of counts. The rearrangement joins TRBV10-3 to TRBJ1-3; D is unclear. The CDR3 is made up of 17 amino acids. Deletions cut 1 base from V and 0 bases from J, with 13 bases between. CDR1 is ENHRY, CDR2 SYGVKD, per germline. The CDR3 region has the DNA TGTGCCATCAGTGAGTTTCAGCAGACTTACTCTGGAAACACCATATATTTT. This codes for CAISEFQQTYSGNTIYF.

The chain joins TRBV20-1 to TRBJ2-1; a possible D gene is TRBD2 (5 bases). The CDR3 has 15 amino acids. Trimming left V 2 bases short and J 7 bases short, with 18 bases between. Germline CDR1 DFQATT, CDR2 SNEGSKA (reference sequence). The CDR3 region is CSARRSGSYQNEQFF. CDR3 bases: TGCAGTGCTAGAAGGTCGGGATCTTACCAGAATGAGCAGTTCTTC.

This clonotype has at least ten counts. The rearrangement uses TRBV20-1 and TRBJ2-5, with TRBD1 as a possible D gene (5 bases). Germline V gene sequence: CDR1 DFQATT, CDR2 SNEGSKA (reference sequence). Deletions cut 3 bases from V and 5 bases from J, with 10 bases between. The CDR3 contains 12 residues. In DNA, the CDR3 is TGCAGTGCTAGCAGGGTGGTGGAGACCCAGTACTTC. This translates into CSASRVVETQYF.

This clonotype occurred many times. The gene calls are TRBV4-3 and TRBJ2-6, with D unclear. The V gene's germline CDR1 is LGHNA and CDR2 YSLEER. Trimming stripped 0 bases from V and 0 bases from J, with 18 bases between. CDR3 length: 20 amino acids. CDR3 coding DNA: TGCGCCAGCAGCCAAGACGGGTTATCGACTGGGGTCTCTGGGGCCAACGTCCTGACTTTC. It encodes CASSQDGLSTGVSGANVLTF.